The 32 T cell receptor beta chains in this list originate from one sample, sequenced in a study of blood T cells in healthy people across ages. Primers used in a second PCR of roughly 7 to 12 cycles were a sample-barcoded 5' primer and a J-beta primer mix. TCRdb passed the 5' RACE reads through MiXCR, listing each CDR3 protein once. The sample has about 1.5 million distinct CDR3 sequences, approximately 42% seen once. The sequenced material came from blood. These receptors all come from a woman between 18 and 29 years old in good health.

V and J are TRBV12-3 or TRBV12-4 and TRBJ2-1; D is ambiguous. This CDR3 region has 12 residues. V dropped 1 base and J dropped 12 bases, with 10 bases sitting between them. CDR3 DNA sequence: TGTGCCAGCAGTTTAGGAGTAGAACGGCAGTTCTTC. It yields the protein CASSLGVERQFF.

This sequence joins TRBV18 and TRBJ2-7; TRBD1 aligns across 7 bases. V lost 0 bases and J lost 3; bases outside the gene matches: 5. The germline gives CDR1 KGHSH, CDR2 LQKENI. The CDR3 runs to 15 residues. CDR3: CASSPPGTVFYEQYF. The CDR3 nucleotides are TGTGCCAGCTCACCACCGGGGACAGTGTTCTACGAGCAGTACTTC.

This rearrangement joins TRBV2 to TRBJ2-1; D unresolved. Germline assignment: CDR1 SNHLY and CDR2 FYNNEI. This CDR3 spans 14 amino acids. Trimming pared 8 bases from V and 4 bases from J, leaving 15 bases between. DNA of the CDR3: TGTGCCAGCGGTAGTAGGACGGAGTACAATGAGCAGTTCTTC. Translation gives CASGSRTEYNEQFF.

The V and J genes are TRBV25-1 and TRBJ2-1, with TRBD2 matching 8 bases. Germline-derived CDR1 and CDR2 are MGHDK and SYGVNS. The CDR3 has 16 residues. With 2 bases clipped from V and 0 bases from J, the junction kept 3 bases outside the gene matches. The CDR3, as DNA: TGTGCCAGCAGTGAACTCGGGAGGGCCTCCTACAATGAGCAGTTCTTC. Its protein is CASSELGRASYNEQFF. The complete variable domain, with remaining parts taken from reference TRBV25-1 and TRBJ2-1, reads EADIYQTPRYLVIGTGKKITLECSQTMGHDKMYWYQQDPGMELHLIHYSYGVNSTEKGDLSSESTVSRIRTEHFPLTLESARPSHTSQYLCASSELGRASYNEQFFGPGTRLTVL.

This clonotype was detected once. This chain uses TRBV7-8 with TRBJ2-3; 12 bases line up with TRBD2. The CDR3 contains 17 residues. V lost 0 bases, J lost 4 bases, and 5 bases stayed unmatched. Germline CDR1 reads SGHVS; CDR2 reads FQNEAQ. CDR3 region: CASSLARSSGRADTQYF. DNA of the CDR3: TGTGCCAGCAGCTTAGCAAGGTCTAGCGGGAGGGCAGATACGCAGTATTTT.

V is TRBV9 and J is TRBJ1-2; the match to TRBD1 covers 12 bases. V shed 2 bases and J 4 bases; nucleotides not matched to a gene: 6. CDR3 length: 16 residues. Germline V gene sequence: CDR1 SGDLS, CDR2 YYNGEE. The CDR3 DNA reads TGTGCCAGCAGCGTGACCGGGACAGGGGGCGTCTATGGCTACACCTTC. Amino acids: CASSVTGTGGVYGYTF.

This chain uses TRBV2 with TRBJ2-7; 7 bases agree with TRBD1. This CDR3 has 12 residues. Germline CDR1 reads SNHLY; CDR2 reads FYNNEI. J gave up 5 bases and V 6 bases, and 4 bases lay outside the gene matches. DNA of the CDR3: TGTGCCAGCAGGCCGGACAGGCACGAGCAGTACTTC. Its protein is CASRPDRHEQYF.

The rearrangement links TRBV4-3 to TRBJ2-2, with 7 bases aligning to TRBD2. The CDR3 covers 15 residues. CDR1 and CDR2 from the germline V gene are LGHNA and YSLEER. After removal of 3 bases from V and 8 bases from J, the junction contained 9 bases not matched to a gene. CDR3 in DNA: TGCGCCAGCAGCCATGCTGGGAGCGGGGCTGGGGAGCTGTTTTTT. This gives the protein CASSHAGSGAGELFF.

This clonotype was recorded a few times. CDR3 sequence (DNA): TGTGCCAGCAGCTCCTGGGACAGTAGCACAGATACGCAGTATTTT. Translating gives CASSSWDSSTDTQYF. V usage is TRBV5-6 and J usage is TRBJ2-3; TRBD1 matches 7 bases. The trim removed 3 bases at V and 0 bases at J, leaving 4 bases unmatched. The V gene's germline CDR1 is SGHDT and CDR2 YYEEEE. CDR3 length: 15 amino acids. The full variable domain, with the rest looked up from reference TRBV5-6 and TRBJ2-3, is DAGVTQSPTHLIKTRGQQVTLRCSPKSGHDTVSWYQQALGQGPQFIFQYYEEEERQRGNFPDRFSGHQFPNYSSELNVNALLLGDSALYLCASSSWDSSTDTQYFGPGTRLTVL.

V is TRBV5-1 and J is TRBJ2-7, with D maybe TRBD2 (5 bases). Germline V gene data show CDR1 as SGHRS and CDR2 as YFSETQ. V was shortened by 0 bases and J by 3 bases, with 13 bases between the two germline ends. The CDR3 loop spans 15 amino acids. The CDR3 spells CASSLGHSAIYEQYF. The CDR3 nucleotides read TGCGCCAGCAGCTTGGGCCATAGCGCGATCTACGAGCAGTACTTC.

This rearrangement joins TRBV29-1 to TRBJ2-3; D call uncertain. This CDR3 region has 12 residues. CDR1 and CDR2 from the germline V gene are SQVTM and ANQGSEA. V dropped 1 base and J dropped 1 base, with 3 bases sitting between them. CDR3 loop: CSVEAGTDTQYF. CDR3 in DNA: TGCAGCGTTGAAGCTGGCACAGATACGCAGTATTTT.

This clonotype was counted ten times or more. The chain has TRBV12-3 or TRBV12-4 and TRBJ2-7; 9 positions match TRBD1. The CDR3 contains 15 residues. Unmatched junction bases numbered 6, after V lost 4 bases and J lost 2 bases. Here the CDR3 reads CASSWYRGQTYEQYF. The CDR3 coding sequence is TGTGCCAGCAGTTGGTACAGGGGGCAAACCTACGAGCAGTACTTC.

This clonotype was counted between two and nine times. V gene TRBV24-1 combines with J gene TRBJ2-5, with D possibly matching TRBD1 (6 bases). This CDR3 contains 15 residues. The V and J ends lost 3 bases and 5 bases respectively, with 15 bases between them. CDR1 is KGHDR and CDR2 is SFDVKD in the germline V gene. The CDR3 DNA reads TGTGCCACCAGTGATCACACCAGGGGTTTTGAGACCCAGTACTTC. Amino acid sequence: CATSDHTRGFETQYF.

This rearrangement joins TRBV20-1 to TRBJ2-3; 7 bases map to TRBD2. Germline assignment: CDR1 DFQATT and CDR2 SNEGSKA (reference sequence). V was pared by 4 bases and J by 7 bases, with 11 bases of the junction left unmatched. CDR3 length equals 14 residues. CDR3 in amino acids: CSAKGRTRKNTQYF. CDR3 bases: TGCAGTGCTAAGGGACGGACTAGGAAGAATACGCAGTATTTT.

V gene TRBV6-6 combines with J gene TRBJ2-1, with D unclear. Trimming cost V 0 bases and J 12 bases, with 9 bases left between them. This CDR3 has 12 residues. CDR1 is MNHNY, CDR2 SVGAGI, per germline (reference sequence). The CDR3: CASSYSRMGQFF. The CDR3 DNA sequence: TGTGCCAGCAGTTACTCGCGAATGGGGCAGTTCTTC.

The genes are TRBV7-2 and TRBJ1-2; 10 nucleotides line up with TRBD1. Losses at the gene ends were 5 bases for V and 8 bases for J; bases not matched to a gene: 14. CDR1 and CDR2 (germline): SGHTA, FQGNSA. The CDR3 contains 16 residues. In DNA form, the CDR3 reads TGTGCCAGCAGCGACCGGACCGACAGGGGGCGGCGAGGCTACACCTTC. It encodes CASSDRTDRGRRGYTF.

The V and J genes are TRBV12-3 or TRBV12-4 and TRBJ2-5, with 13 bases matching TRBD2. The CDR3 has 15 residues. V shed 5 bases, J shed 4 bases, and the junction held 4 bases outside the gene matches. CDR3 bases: TGTGCCAGCAGTGAAACTAGCGGGAGGGCAGAGACCCAGTACTTC. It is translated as CASSETSGRAETQYF.

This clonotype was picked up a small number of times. CDR3 amino acids: CASRARQGRCYEQYF. CDR3 in DNA: TGTGCCAGCAGAGCCAGACAGGGAAGGTGCTACGAGCAGTACTTC. This chain uses TRBV9 with TRBJ2-7; 7 bases are shared with TRBD1. The CDR3 is 15 amino acids. J was trimmed by 3 bases and V by 5 bases; bases with no gene match: 11. Germline loops: CDR1 SGDLS, CDR2 YYNGEE.

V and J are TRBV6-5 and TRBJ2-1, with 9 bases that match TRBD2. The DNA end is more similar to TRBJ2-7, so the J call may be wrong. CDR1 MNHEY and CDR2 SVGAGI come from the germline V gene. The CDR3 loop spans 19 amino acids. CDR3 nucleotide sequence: TGTGCCAGCAGTTACTCAGCTAGCGGGGTCTCTCGCTCCTACAATGAGCAGTACTTC. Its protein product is CASSYSASGVSRSYNEQYF.

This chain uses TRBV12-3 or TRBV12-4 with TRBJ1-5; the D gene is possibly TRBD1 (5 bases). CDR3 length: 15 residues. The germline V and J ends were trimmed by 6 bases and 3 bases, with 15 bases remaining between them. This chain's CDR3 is CASRPTTGPNQPQHF. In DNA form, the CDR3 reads TGTGCCAGCAGGCCAACAACAGGCCCCAATCAGCCCCAGCATTTT.

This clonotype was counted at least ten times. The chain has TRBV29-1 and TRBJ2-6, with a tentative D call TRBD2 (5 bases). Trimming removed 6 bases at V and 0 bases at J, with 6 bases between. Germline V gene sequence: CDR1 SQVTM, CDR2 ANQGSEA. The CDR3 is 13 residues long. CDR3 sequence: CSVGVSGANVLTF. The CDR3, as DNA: TGCAGCGTGGGAGTCTCTGGGGCCAACGTCCTGACTTTC. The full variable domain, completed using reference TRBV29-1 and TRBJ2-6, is SAVISQKPSRDICQRGTSLTIQCQVDSQVTMMFWYRQQPGQSLTLIATANQGSEATYESGFVIDKFPISRPNLTFSTLTVSNMSPEDSSIYLCSVGVSGANVLTFGAGSRLTVL.

The CDR3 region has the DNA TGTGCCAGCAGCTACCCCGGGACAGGGGATACTGAAGCTTTCTTT. Translation: CASSYPGTGDTEAFF. V is TRBV13 and J is TRBJ1-1; TRBD1 agrees at 10 bases. The CDR3 length is 15 residues. V dropped 4 bases and J dropped 5; count of bases not matched to a gene: 7. Germline values: CDR1 PRHDT, CDR2 FYEKMQ (reference sequence).

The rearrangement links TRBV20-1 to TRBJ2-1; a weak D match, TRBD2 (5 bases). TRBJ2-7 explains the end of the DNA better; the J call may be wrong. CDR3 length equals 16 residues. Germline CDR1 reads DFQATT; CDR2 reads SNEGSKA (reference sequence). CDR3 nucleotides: TGCAGTGCTAGAGAAATGGAGGAGGCGGAATACAATGAGCAGTACTTC. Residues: CSAREMEEAEYNEQYF.

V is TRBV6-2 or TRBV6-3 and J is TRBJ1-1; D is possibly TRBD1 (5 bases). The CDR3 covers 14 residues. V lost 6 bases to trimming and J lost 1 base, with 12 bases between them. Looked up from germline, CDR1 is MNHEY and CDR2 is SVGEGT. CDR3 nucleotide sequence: TGTGCCAGCAGCCAACCACAGGAGAACACTGAAGCTTTCTTT. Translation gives CASSQPQENTEAFF.

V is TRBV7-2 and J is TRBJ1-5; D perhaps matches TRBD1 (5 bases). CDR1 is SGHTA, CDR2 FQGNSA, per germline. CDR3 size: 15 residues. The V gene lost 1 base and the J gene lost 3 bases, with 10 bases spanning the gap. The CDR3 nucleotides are TGTGCCAGCAGCTTAGGCGTAGGGACCAATCAGCCCCAGCATTTT. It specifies CASSLGVGTNQPQHF.

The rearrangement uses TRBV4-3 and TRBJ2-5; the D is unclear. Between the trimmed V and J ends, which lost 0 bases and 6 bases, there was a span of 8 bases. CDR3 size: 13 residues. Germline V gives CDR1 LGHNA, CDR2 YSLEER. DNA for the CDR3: TGCGCCAGCAGCCAAGACCTCAAACAGACCCAGTACTTC. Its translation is CASSQDLKQTQYF.

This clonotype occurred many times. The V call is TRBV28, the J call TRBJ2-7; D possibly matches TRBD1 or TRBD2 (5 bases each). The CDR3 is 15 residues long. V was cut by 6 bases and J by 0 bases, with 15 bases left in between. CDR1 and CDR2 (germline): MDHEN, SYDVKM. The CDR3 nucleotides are TGTGCCAGCAGCTCCGGGACGGCTAGCTCCTACGAGCAGTACTTC. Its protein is CASSSGTASSYEQYF.

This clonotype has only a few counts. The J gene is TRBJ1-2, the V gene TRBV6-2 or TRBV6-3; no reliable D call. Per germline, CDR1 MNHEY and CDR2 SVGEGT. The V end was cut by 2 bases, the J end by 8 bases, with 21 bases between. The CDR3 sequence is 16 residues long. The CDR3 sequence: CASSYGGQIGLTGYTF. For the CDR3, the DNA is TGTGCCAGCAGTTACGGAGGGCAGATTGGGCTGACAGGCTACACCTTC.

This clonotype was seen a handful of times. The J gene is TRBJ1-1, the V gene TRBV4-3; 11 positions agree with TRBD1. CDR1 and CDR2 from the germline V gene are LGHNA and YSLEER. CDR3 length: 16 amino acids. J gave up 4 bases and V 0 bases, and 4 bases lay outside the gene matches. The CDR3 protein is CASSQDAGTGGTEAFF. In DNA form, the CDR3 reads TGCGCCAGCAGCCAAGATGCCGGGACAGGGGGCACTGAAGCTTTCTTT.

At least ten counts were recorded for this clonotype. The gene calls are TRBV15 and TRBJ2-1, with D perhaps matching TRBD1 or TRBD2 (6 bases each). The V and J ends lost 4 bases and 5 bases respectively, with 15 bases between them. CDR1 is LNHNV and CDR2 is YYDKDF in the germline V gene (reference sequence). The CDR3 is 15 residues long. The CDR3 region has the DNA TGTGCCACCAGCAAGGGGGGAACCCGAAACAATGAGCAGTTCTTC. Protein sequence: CATSKGGTRNNEQFF.

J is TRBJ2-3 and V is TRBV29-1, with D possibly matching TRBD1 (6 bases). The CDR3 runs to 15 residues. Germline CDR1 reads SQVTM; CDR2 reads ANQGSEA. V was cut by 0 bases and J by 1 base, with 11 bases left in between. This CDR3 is CSVEDPKGGTDTQYF. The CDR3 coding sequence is TGCAGCGTTGAAGATCCGAAGGGGGGCACAGATACGCAGTATTTT.

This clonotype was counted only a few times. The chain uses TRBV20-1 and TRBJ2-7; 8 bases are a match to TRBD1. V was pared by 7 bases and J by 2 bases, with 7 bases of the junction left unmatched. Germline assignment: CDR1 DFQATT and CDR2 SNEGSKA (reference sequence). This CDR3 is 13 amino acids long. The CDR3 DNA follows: TGCAGTGAGAGGGGACAGGTGACCTACGAGCAGTACTTC. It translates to CSERGQVTYEQYF.